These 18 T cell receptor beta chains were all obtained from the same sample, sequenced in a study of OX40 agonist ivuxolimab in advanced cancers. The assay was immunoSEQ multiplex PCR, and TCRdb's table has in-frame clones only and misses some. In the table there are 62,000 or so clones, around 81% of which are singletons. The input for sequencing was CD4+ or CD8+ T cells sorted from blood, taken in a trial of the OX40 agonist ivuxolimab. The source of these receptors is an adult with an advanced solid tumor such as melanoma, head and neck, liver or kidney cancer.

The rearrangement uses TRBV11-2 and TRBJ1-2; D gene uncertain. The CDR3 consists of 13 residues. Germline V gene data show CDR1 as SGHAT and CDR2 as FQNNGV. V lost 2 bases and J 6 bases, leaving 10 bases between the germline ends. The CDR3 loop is CASSLYPEDGYTF. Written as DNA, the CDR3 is TGTGCCAGCAGCTTATATCCTGAGGATGGCTACACCTTC.

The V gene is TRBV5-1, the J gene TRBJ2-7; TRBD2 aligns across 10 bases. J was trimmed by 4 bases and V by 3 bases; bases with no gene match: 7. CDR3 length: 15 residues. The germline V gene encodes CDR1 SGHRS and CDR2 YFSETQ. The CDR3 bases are TGCGCCAGCAGCTCCCGGGAAGCGGGAGGGTACGAGCAGTACTTC. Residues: CASSSREAGGYEQYF.

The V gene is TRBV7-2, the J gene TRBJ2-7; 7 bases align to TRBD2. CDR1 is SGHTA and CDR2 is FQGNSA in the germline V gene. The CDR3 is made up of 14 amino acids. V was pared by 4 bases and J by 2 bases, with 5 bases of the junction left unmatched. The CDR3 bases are TGTGCCAGCAGCTCCACTAGCGAGACCTACGAGCAGTACTTC. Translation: CASSSTSETYEQYF. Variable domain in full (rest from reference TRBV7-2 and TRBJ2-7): GAGVSQSPSNKVTEKGKDVELRCDPISGHTALYWYRQSLGQGLEFLIYFQGNSAPDKSGLPSDRFSAERTGGSVSTLTIQRTQQEDSAVYLCASSSTSETYEQYFGPGTRLTVT.

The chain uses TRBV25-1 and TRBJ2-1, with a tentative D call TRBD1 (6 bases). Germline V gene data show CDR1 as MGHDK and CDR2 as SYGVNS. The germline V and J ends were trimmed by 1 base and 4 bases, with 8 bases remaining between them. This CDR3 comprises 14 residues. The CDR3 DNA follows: TGTGCCAGCAGTGAATCAGGGGATTACAATGAGCAGTTCTTC. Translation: CASSESGDYNEQFF.

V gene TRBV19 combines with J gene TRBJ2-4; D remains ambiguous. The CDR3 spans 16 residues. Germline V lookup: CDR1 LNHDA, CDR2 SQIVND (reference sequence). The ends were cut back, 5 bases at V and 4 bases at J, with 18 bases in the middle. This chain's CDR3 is CASSSRAATWKNIQYF. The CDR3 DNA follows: TGTGCCAGTAGTTCCCGGGCCGCGACCTGGAAAAACATTCAGTACTTC. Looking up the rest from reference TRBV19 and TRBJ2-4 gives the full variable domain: DGGITQSPKYLFRKEGQNVTLSCEQNLNHDAMYWYRQDPGQGLRLIYYSQIVNDFQKGDIAEGYSVSREKKESFPLTVTSAQKNPTAFYLCASSSRAATWKNIQYFGAGTRLSVL.

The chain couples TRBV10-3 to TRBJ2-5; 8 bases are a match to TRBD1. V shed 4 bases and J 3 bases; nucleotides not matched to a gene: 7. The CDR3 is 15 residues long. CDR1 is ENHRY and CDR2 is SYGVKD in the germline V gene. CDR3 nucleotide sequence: TGTGCCATCAGTGCGGGACAGGCGAAGAAAGAGACCCAGTACTTC. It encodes CAISAGQAKKETQYF.

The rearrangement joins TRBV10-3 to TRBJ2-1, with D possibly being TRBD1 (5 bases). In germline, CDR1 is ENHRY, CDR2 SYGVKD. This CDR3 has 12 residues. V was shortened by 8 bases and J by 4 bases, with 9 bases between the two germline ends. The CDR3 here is CAIWTPYNEQFF. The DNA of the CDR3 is TGTGCCATCTGGACACCTTACAATGAGCAGTTCTTC.

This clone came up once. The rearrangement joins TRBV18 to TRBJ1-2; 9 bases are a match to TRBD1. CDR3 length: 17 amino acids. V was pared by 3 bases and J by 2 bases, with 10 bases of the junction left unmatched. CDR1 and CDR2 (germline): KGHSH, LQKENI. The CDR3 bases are TGTGCCAGCTCACCCCCGGGGGACAGGGAGACAAACTATGGCTACACCTTC. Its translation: CASSPPGDRETNYGYTF.

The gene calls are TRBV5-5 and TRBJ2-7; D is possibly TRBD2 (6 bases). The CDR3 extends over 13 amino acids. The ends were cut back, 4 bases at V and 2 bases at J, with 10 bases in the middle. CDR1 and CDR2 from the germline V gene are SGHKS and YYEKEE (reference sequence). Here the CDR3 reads CASSGGTPYEQYF. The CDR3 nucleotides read TGTGCCAGCAGCGGGGGGACTCCCTACGAGCAGTACTTC.

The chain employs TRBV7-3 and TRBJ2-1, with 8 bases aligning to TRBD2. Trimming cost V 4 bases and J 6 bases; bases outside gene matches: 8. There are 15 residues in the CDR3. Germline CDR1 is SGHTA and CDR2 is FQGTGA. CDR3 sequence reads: CASSSRLALFNEQFF. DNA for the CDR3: TGTGCCAGCAGCTCTCGACTAGCGCTTTTCAATGAGCAGTTCTTC.

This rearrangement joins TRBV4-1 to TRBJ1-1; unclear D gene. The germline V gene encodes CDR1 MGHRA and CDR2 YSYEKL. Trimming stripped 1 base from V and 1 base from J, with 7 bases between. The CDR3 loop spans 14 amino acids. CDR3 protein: CASSQASQNTEAFF. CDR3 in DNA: TGCGCCAGCAGCCAAGCTTCCCAGAACACTGAAGCTTTCTTT.

CDR3 in DNA: TGTGCCAGCAGTGAATACGACCCCAATGAGCAGTTCTTC. This codes for CASSEYDPNEQFF. This sequence joins TRBV2 and TRBJ2-1; D is unclear. The V end lost 2 bases, the J end lost 6 bases, and 8 bases lay between the germline ends. The CDR3 length is 13 residues. Germline V lookup: CDR1 SNHLY, CDR2 FYNNEI.

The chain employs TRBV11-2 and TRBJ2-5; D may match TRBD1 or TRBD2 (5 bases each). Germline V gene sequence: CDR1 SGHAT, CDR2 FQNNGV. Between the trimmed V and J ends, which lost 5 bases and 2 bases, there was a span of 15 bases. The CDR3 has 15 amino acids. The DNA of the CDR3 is TGTGCCAGCAGCCCCGGCTGGGGGTCTCAAGAGACCCAGTACTTC. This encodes CASSPGWGSQETQYF.

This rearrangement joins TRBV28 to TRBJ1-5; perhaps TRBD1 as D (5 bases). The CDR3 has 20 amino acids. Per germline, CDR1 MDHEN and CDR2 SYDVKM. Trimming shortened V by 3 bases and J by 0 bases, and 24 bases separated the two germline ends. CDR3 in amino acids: CASSLSEWGGRSHSNQPQHF. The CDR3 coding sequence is TGTGCCAGCAGTTTGAGCGAGTGGGGGGGAAGAAGCCATAGCAATCAGCCCCAGCATTTT. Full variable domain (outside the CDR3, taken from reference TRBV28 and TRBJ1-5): DVKVTQSSRYLVKRTGEKVFLECVQDMDHENMFWYRQDPGLGLRLIYFSYDVKMKEKGDIPEGYSVSREKKERFSLILESASTNQTSMYLCASSLSEWGGRSHSNQPQHFGDGTRLSIL.

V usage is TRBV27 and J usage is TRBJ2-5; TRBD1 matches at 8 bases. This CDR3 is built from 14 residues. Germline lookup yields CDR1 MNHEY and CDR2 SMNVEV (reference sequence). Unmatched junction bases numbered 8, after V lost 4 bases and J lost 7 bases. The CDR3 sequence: CASSSQGARGTQYF. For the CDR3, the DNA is TGTGCCAGCAGTTCCCAGGGGGCGCGCGGGACCCAGTACTTC.

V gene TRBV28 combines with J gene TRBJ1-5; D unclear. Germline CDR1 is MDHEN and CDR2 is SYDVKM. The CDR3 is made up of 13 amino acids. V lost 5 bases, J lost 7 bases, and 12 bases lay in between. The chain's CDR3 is CASSPQSRQPQHF. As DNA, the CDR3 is TGTGCCAGCAGTCCCCAATCACGGCAGCCCCAGCATTTT.

The CDR3 DNA is TGTGCACTCTCAGGGGGCGCGAACACCGGGGAGCTGTTTTTT. It encodes CALSGGANTGELFF. The gene calls are TRBV28 and TRBJ2-2; 8 bases are shared with TRBD1. Germline V gene data show CDR1 as MDHEN and CDR2 as SYDVKM. CDR3 length: 14 residues.

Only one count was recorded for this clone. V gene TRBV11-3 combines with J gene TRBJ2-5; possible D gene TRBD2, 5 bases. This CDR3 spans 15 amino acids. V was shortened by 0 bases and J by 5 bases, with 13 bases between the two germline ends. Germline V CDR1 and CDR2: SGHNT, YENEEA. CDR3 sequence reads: CASSLDGSLAETQYF. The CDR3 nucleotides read TGTGCCAGCAGCTTAGATGGGAGCTTGGCGGAGACCCAGTACTTC.